Below are 2 T cell receptor beta chains sequenced from a single sample in a study of T cells in Graves' hyperthyroidism and ophthalmopathy. The TCR beta CDR3 regions underwent amplification using RNA transcripts as the source. Carried out on the TCR CDR3, a first-round RT-PCR used the HTBI primer set. A single record per CDR3 protein comes from TCRdb applying MiXCR to the multiplex PCR reads. The data contain hundreds of thousands of distinct CDR3 sequences, around 16% of them seen just once; the ten biggest clones take up roughly 26%. Sequenced sample: blood. These receptors originate from a woman aged 18 to 35 with Graves' hyperthyroidism that later progressed to Graves' ophthalmopathy.

The V gene is TRBV24-1, the J gene TRBJ2-3; TRBD2 agrees at 11 bases. The CDR3 extends over 18 amino acids. Germline V CDR1 and CDR2: KGHDR, SFDVKD. With V trimmed by 4 bases and J by 9 bases, 17 bases remained unmatched. The DNA of the CDR3 is TGTGCCACCAGTGACTGGACTAGCGGGCGCCCTCGGGGATTGACGCAGTATTTT. Protein: CATSDWTSGRPRGLTQYF.

The chain couples TRBV5-8 to TRBJ2-7, with TRBD1 identical over 8 bases. The CDR3 is 14 amino acids. Germline CDR1 SGHTS, CDR2 YDEGEE. With V trimmed by 0 bases and J by 6 bases, 5 bases remained unmatched. The CDR3 DNA reads TGTGCCAGCAGCTTGGATTCAGGGGGCGTCGAGCAGTACTTC. Translated, it gives CASSLDSGGVEQYF.